The text below deals with one T cell receptor (beta chain). This entry is derived from a study of blood T cell repertoires in COVID-19. Study context: Acute and convalescent COVID-19 specimens originated in the United States, Italy and Spain.

The CDR3 is 15 residues long. Germline CDR1 SGHVS, CDR2 FNYEAQ. The V segment lost 4 bases and the J segment 2 bases; nucleotides outside the gene matches: 5. In terms of age and location, participants ranged from roughly 18 to 90 years and lived in under 30 US areas. As originally analysed: Quantification of nucleated cells was approximated via reference gene primer amplification. Repertoires were generated with immunoSEQ multiplex PCR, while TCRdb's copy carries only in-frame clones and drops some. Clonal size and the V and J genes are those of that table, whereas D and trimming came from the DNA. The sample has around 220,000 clones; about nine tenths are singletons.

This chain connects TRBV7-6 to TRBJ2-5; 9 bases map to TRBD2. The receptor's source is a woman aged 30 to 39 with acute COVID-19. The source material was PBMCs or T cells enriched from blood (not recorded which). CDR3 loop: CASSSAGGPQETQYF. The CDR3 region has the DNA TGTGCCAGCAGCTCAGCGGGGGGACCTCAAGAGACCCAGTACTTC. Complete variable domain (other parts from reference TRBV7-6 and TRBJ2-5): GAGVSQSPRYKVTKRGQDVALRCDPISGHVSLYWYRQALGQGPEFLTYFNYEAQQDKSGLPNDRFSAERPEGSISTLTIQRTEQRDSAMYRCASSSAGGPQETQYFGPGTRLLVL.